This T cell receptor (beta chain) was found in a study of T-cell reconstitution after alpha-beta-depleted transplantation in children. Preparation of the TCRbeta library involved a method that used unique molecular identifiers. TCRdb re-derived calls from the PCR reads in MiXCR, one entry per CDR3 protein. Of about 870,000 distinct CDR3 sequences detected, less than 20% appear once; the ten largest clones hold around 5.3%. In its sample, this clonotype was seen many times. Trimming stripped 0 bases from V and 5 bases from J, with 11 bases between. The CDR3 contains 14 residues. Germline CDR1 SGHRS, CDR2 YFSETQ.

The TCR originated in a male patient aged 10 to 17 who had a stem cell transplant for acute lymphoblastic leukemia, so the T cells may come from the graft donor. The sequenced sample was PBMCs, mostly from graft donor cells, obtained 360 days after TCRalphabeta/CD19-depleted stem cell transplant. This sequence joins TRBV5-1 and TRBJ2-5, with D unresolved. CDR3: CASSLGYKAETQYF. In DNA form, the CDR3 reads TGCGCCAGCAGCTTGGGTTACAAAGCGGAGACCCAGTACTTC.